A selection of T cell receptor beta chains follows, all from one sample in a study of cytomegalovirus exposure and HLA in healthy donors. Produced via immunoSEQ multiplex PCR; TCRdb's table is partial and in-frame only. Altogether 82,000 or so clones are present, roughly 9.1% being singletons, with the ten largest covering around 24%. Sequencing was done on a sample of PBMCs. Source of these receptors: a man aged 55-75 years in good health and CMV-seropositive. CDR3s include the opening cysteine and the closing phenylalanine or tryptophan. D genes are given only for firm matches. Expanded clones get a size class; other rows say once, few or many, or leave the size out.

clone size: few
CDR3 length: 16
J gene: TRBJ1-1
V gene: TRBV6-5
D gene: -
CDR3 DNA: TGTGCCAGCAGTTACGTTTCCAGGATTATGAACACTGAAGCTTTCTTT
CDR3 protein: CASSYVSRIMNTEAFF

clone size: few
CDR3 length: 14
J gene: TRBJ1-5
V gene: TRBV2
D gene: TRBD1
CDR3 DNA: TGTGCCAGCAGTCTACGTCAGGGGGATCAGCCCCAGCATTTT
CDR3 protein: CASSLRQGDQPQHF

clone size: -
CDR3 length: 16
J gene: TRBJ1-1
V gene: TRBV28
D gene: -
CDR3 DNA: TGTGCCAGCAGTTCAAGAGGGCGGGGGGGAAACACTGAAGCTTTCTTT
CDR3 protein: CASSSRGRGGNTEAFF

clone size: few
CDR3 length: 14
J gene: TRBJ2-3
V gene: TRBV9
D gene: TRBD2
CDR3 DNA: TGTGCCAGCAGCGTAGACGGGGGGGAAGATACGCAGTATTTT
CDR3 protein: CASSVDGGEDTQYF

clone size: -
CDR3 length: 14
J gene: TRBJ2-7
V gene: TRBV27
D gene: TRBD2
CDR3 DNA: TGTGCCAGCAAATTCAGCGGGAGAAGGTACGAGCAGTACTTC
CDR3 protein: CASKFSGRRYEQYF

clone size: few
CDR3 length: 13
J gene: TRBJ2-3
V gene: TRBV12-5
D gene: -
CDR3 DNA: TGTGCTAGTGGTTTCAGGGTTGAAGATACGCAGTATTTT
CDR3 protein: CASGFRVEDTQYF

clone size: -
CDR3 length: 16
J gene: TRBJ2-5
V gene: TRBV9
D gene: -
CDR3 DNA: TGTGCCAGCAGCGTAGGGGAGCTAGGACTCCAAGAGACCCAGTACTTC
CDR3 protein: CASSVGELGLQETQYF

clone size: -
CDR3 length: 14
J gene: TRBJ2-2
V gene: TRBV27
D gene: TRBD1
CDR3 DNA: TGTGCCAGCCGCGACAGGGGGCGCGCCGGGGAGCTGTTTTTT
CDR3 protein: CASRDRGRAGELFF

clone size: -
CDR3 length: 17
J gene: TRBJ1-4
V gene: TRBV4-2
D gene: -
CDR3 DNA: TGTGCCAGCAGCCAAGACCTCCCTCAGAAAGGGGAAGAAAAACTGTTTTTT
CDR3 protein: CASSQDLPQKGEEKLFF

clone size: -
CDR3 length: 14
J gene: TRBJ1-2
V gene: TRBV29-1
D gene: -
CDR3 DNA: TGCAGCGCCCTAGGACAGACAGACAACTATGGCTACACCTTC
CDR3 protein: CSALGQTDNYGYTF

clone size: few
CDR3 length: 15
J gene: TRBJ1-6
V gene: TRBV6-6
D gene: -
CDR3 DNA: TGTGCCAGCAGTCAAGCCGACAGGACGGAATCACCCCTCCACTTT
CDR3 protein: CASSQADRTESPLHF

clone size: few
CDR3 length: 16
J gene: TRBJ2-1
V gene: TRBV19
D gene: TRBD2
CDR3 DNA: TGTGCCAGTAGTCCCTACACTAGCGGGAGAACTAATGAGCAGTTCTTC
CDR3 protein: CASSPYTSGRTNEQFF

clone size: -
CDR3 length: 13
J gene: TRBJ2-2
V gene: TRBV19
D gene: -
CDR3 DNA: TGTGCCAGTAGAACCTCCGGGGGCGGGGAGCTGTTTTTT
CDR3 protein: CASRTSGGGELFF

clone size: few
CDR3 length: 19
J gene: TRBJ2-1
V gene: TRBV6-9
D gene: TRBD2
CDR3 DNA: TGTGCCAGCAGTGGGGGGGTGGTAGCGGGCCTAACGAACTACAATGAGCAGTTCTTC
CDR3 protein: CASSGGVVAGLTNYNEQFF

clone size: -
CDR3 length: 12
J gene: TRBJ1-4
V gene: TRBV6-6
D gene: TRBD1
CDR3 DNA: TGTGCCAGCATCGGAGGGGGCGAAAAACTGTTTTTT
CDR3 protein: CASIGGGEKLFF

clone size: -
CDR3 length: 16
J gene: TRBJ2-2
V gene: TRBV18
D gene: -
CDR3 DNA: TGTGCCAGCTCACCCGGACATTTCGCGAACACCGGGGAGCTGTTTTTT
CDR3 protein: CASSPGHFANTGELFF

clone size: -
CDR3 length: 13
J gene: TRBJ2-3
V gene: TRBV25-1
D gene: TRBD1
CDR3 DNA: TGTGCCAGCGGGGACAGGGGCACAGATACGCAGTATTTT
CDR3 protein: CASGDRGTDTQYF

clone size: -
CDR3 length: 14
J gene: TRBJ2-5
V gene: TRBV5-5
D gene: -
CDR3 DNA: TGTGCCAGCAGCCTTCTCGGGAGCGGGGAGACCCAGTACTTC
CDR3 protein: CASSLLGSGETQYF

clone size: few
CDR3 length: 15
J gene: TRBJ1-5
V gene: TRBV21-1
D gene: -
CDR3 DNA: TGTGCCAGCAGCATGACAGGAAATAGCAATCAGCCCCAGCATTTT
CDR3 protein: CASSMTGNSNQPQHF

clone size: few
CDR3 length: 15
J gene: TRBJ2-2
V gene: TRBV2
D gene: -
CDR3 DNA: TGTGCCAGCCGAGAGGACACAATGAGCACCGGGGAGCTGTTTTTT
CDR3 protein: CASREDTMSTGELFF

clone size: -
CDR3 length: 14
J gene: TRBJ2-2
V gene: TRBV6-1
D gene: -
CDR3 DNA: TGTGCCAGCAGGATTACATTGAACACCGGGGAGCTGTTTTTT
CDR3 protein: CASRITLNTGELFF

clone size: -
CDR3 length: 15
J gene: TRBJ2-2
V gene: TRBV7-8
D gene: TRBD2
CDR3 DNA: TGTGCCAGCAGCCATTTAGCGGGGGGCACCGGGGAGCTGTTTTTT
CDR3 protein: CASSHLAGGTGELFF

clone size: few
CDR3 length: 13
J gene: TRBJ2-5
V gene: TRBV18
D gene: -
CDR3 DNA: TGTGCCAGCTCACCATTGGCCCAGGAGACCCAGTACTTC
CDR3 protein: CASSPLAQETQYF

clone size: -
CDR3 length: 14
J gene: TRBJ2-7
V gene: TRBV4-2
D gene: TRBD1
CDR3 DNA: TGTGCCAGCAGCCAGGACAGGTTTACCTACGAGCAGTACTTC
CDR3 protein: CASSQDRFTYEQYF

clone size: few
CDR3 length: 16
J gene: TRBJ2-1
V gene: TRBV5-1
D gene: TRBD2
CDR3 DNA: TGCGCCAGCAGCTTGGATCTAGCGGGAGGGGTCAATGAGCAGTTCTTC
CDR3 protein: CASSLDLAGGVNEQFF

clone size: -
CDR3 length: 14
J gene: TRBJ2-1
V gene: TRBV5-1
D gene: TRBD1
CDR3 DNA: TGCGCCAGCAGCCAATGGGACAGGGTAAATGAGCAGTTCTTC
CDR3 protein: CASSQWDRVNEQFF

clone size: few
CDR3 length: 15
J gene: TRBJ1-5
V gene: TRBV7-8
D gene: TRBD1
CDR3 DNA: TGTGCCAGCAGCGGGGGGACAGGGGCCAATCAGCCCCAGCATTTT
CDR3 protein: CASSGGTGANQPQHF

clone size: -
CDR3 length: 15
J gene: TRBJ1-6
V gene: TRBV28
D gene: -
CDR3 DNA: TGTGCCAGCAGTTCCGCTGGGACTCATAATTCACCCCTCCACTTT
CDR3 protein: CASSSAGTHNSPLHF

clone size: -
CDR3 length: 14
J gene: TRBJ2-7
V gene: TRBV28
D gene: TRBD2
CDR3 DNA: TGTGCCAGCAGCCTGGGACTAGCGTCCAGGGAGCAGTACTTC
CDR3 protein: CASSLGLASREQYF

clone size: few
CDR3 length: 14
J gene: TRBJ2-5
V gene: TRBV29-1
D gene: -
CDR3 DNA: TGCAGCGTTGAACTAGGTCTAGCGCAAGAGACCCAGTACTTC
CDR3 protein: CSVELGLAQETQYF

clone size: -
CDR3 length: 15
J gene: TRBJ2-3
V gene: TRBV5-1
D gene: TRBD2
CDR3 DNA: TGCGCCAGCAACCCTAGCGGGACTAGCACAGATACGCAGTATTTT
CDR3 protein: CASNPSGTSTDTQYF

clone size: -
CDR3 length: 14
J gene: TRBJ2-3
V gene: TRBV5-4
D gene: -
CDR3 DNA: TGTGCCAGCAGCTTGGCCGGTCACACAGATACGCAGTATTTT
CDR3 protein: CASSLAGHTDTQYF

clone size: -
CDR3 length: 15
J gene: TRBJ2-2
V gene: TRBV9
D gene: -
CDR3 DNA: TGTGCCAGCAGCGTAGTTTCGGGGTATGCCGGGGAGCTGTTTTTT
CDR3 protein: CASSVVSGYAGELFF

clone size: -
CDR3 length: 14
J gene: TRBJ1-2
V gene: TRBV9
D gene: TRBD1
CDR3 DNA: TGTGCCAGCAGCGTAGAGGACAGGGGAAATGGCTACACCTTC
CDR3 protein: CASSVEDRGNGYTF

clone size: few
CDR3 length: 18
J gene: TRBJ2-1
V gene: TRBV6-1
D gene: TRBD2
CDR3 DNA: TGTGCCAGCAGTGAAGCGGGGGTGGTAGCGGGGGCTAGGATTGAGCAGTTCTTC
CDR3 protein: CASSEAGVVAGARIEQFF

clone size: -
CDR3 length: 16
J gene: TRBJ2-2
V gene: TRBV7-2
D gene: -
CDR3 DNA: TGTGCCAGCAGCTTAGTTCCTAGCTTTAACACCGGGGAGCTGTTTTTT
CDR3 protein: CASSLVPSFNTGELFF

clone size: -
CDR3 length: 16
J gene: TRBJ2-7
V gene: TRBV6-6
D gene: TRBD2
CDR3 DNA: TGTGCCAGCAGGGGGACTAGCGGGAGTATTGTTTACGAGCAGTACTTC
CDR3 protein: CASRGTSGSIVYEQYF

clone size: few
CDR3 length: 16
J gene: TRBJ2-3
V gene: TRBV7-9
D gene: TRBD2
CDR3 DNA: TGTGCCAGCAGCTTGGGACTAGCGGGAGGTACAGATACGCAGTATTTT
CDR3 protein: CASSLGLAGGTDTQYF

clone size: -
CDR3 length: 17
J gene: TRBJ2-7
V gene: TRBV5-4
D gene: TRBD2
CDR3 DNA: TGTGCCAGCAGCCCCGCCCGTCTAGCGGCCAGCTCCTACGAGCAGTACTTC
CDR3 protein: CASSPARLAASSYEQYF

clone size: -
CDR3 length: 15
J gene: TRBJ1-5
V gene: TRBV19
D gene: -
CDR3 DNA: TGTGCCAGTAGAACCCGGACAGATAGCAATCAGCCCCAGCATTTT
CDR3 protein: CASRTRTDSNQPQHF

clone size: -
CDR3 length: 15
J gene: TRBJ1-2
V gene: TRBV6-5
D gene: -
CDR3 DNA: TGTGCCAGCAGTTACGGAGACGCTCTTAACTATGGCTACACCTTC
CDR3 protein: CASSYGDALNYGYTF

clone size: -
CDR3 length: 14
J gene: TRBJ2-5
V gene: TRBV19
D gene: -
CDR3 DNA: TGTGCCAGTAGGCCCGGGACTGGCTCGCGGACCCAGTACTTC
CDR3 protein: CASRPGTGSRTQYF

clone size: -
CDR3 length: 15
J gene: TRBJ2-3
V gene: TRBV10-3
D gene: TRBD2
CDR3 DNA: TGTGCCATCAGTGACCCTAGCGGGAGGGTAGATACGCAGTATTTT
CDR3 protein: CAISDPSGRVDTQYF

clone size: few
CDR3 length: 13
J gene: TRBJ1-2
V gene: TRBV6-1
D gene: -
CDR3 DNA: TGTGCCAGCAGGGGGGGTCAGGACCTTGGCTACACCTTC
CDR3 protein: CASRGGQDLGYTF

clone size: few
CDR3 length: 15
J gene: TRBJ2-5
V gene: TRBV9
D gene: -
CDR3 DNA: TGTGCCAGCAGCGCAAGGGACTCCAGCCAAGAGACCCAGTACTTC
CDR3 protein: CASSARDSSQETQYF

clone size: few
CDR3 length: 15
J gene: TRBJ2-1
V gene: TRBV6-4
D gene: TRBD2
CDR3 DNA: TGTGCCAGCAGTGACGGCGGGGGGTACTACAATGAGCAGTTCTTC
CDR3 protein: CASSDGGGYYNEQFF

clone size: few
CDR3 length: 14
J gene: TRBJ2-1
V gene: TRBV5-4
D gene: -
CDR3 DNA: TGTGCCAGCAGCTCCGTCCTTGAAGCGTTTGAGCAGTTCTTC
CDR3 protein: CASSSVLEAFEQFF

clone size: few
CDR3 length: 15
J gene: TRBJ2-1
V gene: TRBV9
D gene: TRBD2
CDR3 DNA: TGTGCCAGCAGCGAAACTAGCGGGACCTACAATGAGCAGTTCTTC
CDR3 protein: CASSETSGTYNEQFF

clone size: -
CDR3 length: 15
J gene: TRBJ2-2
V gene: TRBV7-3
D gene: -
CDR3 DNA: TGTGCCAGCAGCCCTGGACAGATCTACACCGGGGAGCTGTTTTTT
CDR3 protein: CASSPGQIYTGELFF

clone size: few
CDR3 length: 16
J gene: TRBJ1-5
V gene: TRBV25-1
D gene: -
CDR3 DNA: TGTGCCAGCAGTGAATCAACGGTCGCCGGCAATCAGCCCCAGCATTTT
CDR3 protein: CASSESTVAGNQPQHF

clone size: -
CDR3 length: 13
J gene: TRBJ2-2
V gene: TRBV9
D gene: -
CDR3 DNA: TGTGCCAGCAGCGTAGCTCTCGGCGGGGAGCTGTTTTTT
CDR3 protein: CASSVALGGELFF

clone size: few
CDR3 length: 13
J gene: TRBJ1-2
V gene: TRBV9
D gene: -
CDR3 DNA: TGTGCCAGCAGTAGAGGGACAAACTATGGCTACACCTTC
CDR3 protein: CASSRGTNYGYTF

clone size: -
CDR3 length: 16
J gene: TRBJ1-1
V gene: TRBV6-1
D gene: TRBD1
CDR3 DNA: TGTGCCAGCAGTGAAATCTGGGGACAGCTGAACACTGAAGCTTTCTTT
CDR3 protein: CASSEIWGQLNTEAFF

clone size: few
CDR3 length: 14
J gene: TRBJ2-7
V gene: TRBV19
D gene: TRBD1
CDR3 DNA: TGTGCCAGTAGTAAAACCGACAGGGGCCACGAGCAGTACTTC
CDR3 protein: CASSKTDRGHEQYF

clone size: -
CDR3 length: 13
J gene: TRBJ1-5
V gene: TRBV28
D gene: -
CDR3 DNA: TGTGCCAGCAGTTTACCCCTCGAGCAGCCCCAGCATTTT
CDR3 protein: CASSLPLEQPQHF